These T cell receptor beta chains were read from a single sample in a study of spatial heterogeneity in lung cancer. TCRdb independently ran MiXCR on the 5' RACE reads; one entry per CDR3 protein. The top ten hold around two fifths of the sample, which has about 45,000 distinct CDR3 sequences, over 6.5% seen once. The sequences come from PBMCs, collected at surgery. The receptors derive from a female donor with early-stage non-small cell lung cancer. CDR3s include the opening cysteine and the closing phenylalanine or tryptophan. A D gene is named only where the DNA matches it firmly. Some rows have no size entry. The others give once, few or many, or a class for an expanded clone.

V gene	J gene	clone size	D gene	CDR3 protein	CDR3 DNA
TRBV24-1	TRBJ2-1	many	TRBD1	CATSDPSKGADEQFF	TGTGCCACCAGTGACCCGAGTAAGGGGGCCGATGAGCAGTTCTTC
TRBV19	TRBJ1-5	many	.	CASRDRNQPQHF	TGTGCCAGTAGGGATCGCAATCAGCCCCAGCATTTT
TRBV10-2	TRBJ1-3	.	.	CASGGSSGNTIYF	TGCGCCAGCGGGGGGAGCTCTGGAAACACCATATATTTT
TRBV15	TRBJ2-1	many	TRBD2	CATSRIASGGTEQFF	TGTGCCACCAGCAGAATAGCTAGCGGGGGGACTGAGCAGTTCTTC
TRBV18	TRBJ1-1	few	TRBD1	CASSPTTGGRTEAFF	TGTGCCAGCTCACCGACGACAGGGGGACGCACTGAAGCTTTCTTT
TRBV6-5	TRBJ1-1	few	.	CASSYSRRGGTEAFF	TGTGCCAGCAGTTACTCGAGGCGCGGGGGCACTGAAGCTTTCTTT
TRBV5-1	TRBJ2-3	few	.	CASSLHSQWGSTDTQYF	TGCGCCAGCAGCTTACATTCCCAGTGGGGGTCCACAGATACGCAGTATTTT
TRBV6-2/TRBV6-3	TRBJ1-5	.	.	CASSHPGTGRAQPQHF	TGTGCCAGCAGTCACCCGGGAACAGGGAGAGCTCAGCCCCAGCATTTT
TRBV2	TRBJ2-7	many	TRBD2	CASSEEVAGGPYEQYF	TGTGCCAGCAGTGAAGAGGTAGCGGGGGGGCCCTACGAGCAGTACTTC
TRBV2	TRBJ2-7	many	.	CASSGRQLGSYEQYF	TGTGCCAGCAGTGGGCGACAGCTCGGGTCCTACGAGCAGTACTTC
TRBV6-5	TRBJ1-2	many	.	CASSSLGGYEGYTF	TGTGCCAGCAGTTCGCTAGGGGGATACGAAGGCTACACCTTC
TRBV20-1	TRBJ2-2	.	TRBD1	CSARGQGVVTGELFF	TGCAGTGCTAGAGGACAGGGGGTTGTCACCGGGGAGCTGTTTTTT
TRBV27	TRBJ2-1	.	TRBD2	CASSLRVRDPEVLAGDNEQFF	TGTGCCAGCAGTTTACGGGTCCGGGACCCGGAGGTACTAGCGGGGGACAATGAGCAGTTCTTC
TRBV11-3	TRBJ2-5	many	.	CASSFGGGETQYF	TGTGCCAGCAGCTTTGGGGGAGGAGAGACCCAGTACTTC
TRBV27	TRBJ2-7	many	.	CASSSPGRGTYEQYF	TGTGCCAGCAGTTCCCCGGGCAGGGGCACCTACGAGCAGTACTTC
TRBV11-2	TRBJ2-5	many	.	CASSPSYAPQETQYF	TGTGCCAGCAGCCCTAGCTACGCCCCCCAAGAGACCCAGTACTTC
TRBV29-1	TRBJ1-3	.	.	CSVEDTGSTGNTIYF	TGCAGCGTTGAGGATACAGGCTCAACTGGAAACACCATATATTTT
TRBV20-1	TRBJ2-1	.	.	CSACSWGAYNEQFF	TGCAGTGCTTGTTCCTGGGGGGCCTACAATGAGCAGTTCTTC
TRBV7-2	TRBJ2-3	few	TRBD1	CASSDRVMDTQYF	TGTGCCAGCAGCGACAGGGTGATGGATACGCAGTATTTT
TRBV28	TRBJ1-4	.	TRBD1	CASRPGTATNEKLFF	TGTGCCAGCAGACCCGGGACAGCAACTAATGAAAAACTGTTTTTT
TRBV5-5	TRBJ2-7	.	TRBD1	CASSTTGGEQYF	TGTGCCAGCAGCACGACAGGGGGCGAGCAGTACTTC
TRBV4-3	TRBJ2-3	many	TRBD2	CASSRLAGGSTDTQYF	TGCGCCAGCAGCCGCCTAGCGGGGGGCTCTACAGATACGCAGTATTTT
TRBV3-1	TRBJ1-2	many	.	CASSQGSQTPHYGYTF	TGTGCCAGCAGCCAAGGTAGCCAGACGCCTCACTATGGCTACACCTTC
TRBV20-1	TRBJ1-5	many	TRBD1	CSAITGDNQPQHF	TGCAGTGCTATTACAGGGGACAATCAGCCCCAGCATTTT
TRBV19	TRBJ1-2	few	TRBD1	CASSPRTGQPYGYTF	TGTGCCAGTAGCCCCAGAACGGGACAGCCTTATGGCTACACCTTC
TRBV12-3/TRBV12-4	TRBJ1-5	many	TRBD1	CASSSQQGKGNQPQHF	TGTGCCAGCAGTTCCCAACAGGGGAAAGGCAATCAGCCCCAGCATTTT
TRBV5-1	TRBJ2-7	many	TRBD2	CASSSGLAMSSYEQYF	TGCGCCAGCAGCTCAGGACTAGCGATGAGCTCCTACGAGCAGTACTTC
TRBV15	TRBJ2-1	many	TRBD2	CATSRDLAGGYNEQFF	TGTGCCACCAGCAGAGATCTAGCGGGGGGCTACAATGAGCAGTTCTTC
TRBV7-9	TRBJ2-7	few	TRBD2	CASSLGGGISYEQYF	TGTGCCAGCAGCTTGGGCGGGGGGATCTCCTACGAGCAGTACTTC
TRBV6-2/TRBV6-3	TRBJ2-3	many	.	CASSYTRDTDTQYF	TGTGCCAGCAGTTACACGAGGGACACAGATACGCAGTATTTT
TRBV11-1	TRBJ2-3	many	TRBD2	CASSLGSGGAIEDTQYF	TGTGCCAGCAGCTTAGGGAGCGGGGGGGCCATCGAAGATACGCAGTATTTT
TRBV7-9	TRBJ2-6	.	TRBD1	CASSSDRAGTNVLTF	TGTGCCAGCAGCTCGGACAGGGCCGGGACCAACGTCCTGACTTTC
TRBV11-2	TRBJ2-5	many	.	CASSPSSPQETQYF	TGTGCCAGCAGCCCCAGCTCGCCTCAAGAGACCCAGTACTTC
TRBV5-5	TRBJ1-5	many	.	CASSLWGSNQPQHF	TGTGCCAGCAGCTTGTGGGGGAGCAATCAGCCCCAGCATTTT
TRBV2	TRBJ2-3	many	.	CASNDRKGDTQYF	TGTGCCAGCAACGACAGAAAGGGGGATACGCAGTATTTT
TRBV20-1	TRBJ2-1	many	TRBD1	CSVTPGQGNNEQFF	TGCAGTGTAACGCCGGGACAGGGAAACAATGAGCAGTTCTTC
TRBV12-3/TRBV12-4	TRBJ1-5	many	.	CASSLGRQRNQPQHF	TGTGCCAGCAGTTTAGGAAGGCAGCGAAATCAGCCCCAGCATTTT
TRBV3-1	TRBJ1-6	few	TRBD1	CASSQQQGNSPLHF	TGTGCCAGCAGCCAACAACAGGGGAATTCACCCCTCCACTTT
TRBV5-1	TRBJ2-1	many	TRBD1	CASSFLMTGDRGEQFF	TGCGCCAGCAGCTTCCTGATGACAGGGGACAGGGGGGAGCAGTTCTTC
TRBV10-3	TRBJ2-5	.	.	CAISASETQYF	TGTGCCATCAGTGCTTCAGAGACCCAGTACTTC
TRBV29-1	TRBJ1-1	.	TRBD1	CSVSTGGTEAFF	TGCAGCGTGTCGACAGGGGGGACTGAAGCTTTCTTT
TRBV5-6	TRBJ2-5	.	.	CASSTRETQYF	TGTGCCAGCAGCACGAGGGAGACCCAGTACTTC
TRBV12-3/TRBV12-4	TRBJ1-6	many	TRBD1	CASRGGQGNSPLHF	TGTGCCAGCAGGGGAGGACAGGGGAATTCACCCCTCCACTTT
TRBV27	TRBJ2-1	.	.	CASRPYRGGEQFF	TGTGCCAGCAGGCCCTACAGGGGAGGTGAGCAGTTCTTC
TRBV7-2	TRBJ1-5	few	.	CASSLGREPPQHF	TGTGCCAGCAGCCTCGGACGAGAACCGCCCCAGCATTTT
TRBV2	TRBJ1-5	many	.	CASSDGLSNQPQHF	TGTGCCAGCAGTGATGGTCTCAGTAATCAGCCCCAGCATTTT
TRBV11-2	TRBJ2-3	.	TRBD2	CASSLAEWTSYTQYF	TGTGCCAGCAGCTTAGCGGAATGGACTAGCTATACGCAGTATTTT
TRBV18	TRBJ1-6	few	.	CASSSTGPAFNSPLHF	TGTGCCAGCTCATCAACAGGGCCGGCGTTTAATTCACCCCTCCACTTT
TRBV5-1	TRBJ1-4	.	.	CASGRGGATNEKLFF	TGCGCCAGCGGTCGAGGAGGGGCAACTAATGAAAAACTGTTTTTT